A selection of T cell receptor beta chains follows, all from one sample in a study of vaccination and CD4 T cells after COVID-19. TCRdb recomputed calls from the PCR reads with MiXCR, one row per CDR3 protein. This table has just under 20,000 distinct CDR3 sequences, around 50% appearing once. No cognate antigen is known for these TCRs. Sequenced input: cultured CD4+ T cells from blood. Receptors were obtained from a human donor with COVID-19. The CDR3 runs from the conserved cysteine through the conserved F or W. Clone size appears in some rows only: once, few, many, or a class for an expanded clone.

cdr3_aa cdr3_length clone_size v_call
CASRESNRVSNQPQHF 16 few TRBV2
CASSPRERGVSYEQYF 16 few TRBV11-2
CASSLNRGTNEKLFF 15 - TRBV7-6
CATSRGTGQGKGYTF 15 medium-sized TRBV15
CASSIVGTGGPEAFF 15 - TRBV19
CASSDYRGGNQPQHF 15 - TRBV5-6
CASSLVPEAYGYTF 14 - TRBV7-2
CASSTGQGDTQYF 13 - TRBV7-8
CASNTRAGVDEKLFF 15 few TRBV7-2
CASSEEFRGSYTF 13 few TRBV6-1
CASSPGPDRFSYEQYF 16 - TRBV27
CASSPTGAGSCNEQFF 16 once TRBV6-1
CASSATRDRGGYGYTF 16 - TRBV27
CASSLRPGTANTEAFF 16 - TRBV7-6
CASSDSSWALEQYF 14 few TRBV2
CASSDGVNTEAFF 13 - TRBV6-1
CASRPTGGNQPQHF 14 few TRBV5-1
CATARPTGQGIYEQYF 16 - TRBV2
CASTGTSLEQYF 12 - TRBV12-3/TRBV12-4
CASSTRQGAGNGYTF 15 few TRBV19
CASSLGWGDQPQHF 14 - TRBV5-6
CASSPDRVSQPQHF 14 - TRBV6-1
CASSPGDGVGYTF 13 - TRBV18
CASSDRANQPQHF 13 - TRBV28
CASGGTEGLYYTF 13 - TRBV19
CASSLDRGRNQPQHF 15 - TRBV7-8
CASCRTSGGYYEQYF 15 few TRBV6-1
CVSSTPGDRERYGYTF 16 - TRBV21-1
CASRAGNYYGYTF 13 few TRBV10-2
CASILRGNVNTEAFF 15 few TRBV6-1
CASSSLTLRGGAEAFF 16 - TRBV5-1
CASSYGGRGSSSYNEQFF 18 - TRBV6-5
CASSFLEGEQFF 12 - TRBV19
CASGDQTNTGELFF 14 - TRBV10-1
CSARELGLANTEAFF 15 few TRBV20-1
CSASQGRTNEKLFF 14 - TRBV20-1
CASSPDLGELFF 12 - TRBV11-3
CSARGAWGTTNTEAFF 16 - TRBV20-1
CASSTDRGSGGYTF 14 - TRBV12-3/TRBV12-4
CASSASGQGAGYTF 14 - TRBV6-4
CASSRTSGTNEQFF 14 medium-sized TRBV4-1
CASRLGRDNSPLHF 14 few TRBV27
CASSYPAGGTDTQYF 15 - TRBV6-2/TRBV6-3
CASSTGTGANVLTF 14 - TRBV19
CASSFPSGYGYGYTF 15 - TRBV28
CASSLGGDSNSPLHF 15 - TRBV5-1
CATSDTERAAGELFF 15 few TRBV24-1
CASSMKAGYQPQHF 14 few TRBV19
CASSYESKGYTF 12 few TRBV6-2/TRBV6-3
CASSQDSSGISKTQYF 16 - TRBV14
CASSVATEAFF 11 - TRBV2
CASSDWRGGRTDTQYF 16 few TRBV19
CASRTSESSSYNEQFF 16 - TRBV5-1
CASSETGTTSQHF 13 medium-sized TRBV27
CASSLPQGGRVSGYTF 16 few TRBV5-4
CSAGRNQETQYF 12 few TRBV20-1
CASSIAGRRAEAFF 14 - TRBV19
CSAASGSETQYF 12 - TRBV20-1
CASSLRTSPLRASGGLNEQFF 21 - TRBV5-1
CASTTRQADGYTF 13 few TRBV6-2/TRBV6-3